This T cell receptor (beta chain) is drawn from a study of T cell responses to AZD1222 COVID-19 vaccine (dated by TCRdb to about 2021). General notes on the study: A total of just over 230 trial participants underwent TCR sequencing, of whom 200 to 220 received two doses of AZD1222 and about 25 received two doses of the MenACWY control vaccine. Enrollment into the trials was organized by age into subgroups of 18-55, 56-69 and 70-plus years, and those subgroups contained around 150, 28 and 57 TCR-sequenced participants, respectively. Broader findings and caveats from the paper: Only a handful of AZD1222 recipients were SARS-CoV-2 seropositive at baseline, limiting conclusions about previously exposed vaccinees. Most participants were white British and females outnumbered males, and the authors suggested that clonal diversity may have been underestimated. Because no day 14 peak-response samples were available, the repertoires could be characterized only after the peak T cell response. After two AZD1222 doses, both the breadth and the depth of spike-specific TCRs were significantly higher than at day 0 and than in MenACWY recipients. In the small 56-69-year group, the increase in depth fell short of significance, most likely because of low power. The whole spike protein was spanned by vaccine-associated CD4 TCRs, and dominant responses were seen in regions 160-218 and 743-854. Reportedly, almost half of the unique spike-specific TCRs recognized epitopes lying outside the regions that are mutated in the B.1.351 and B.1.1.7 variants.

Explained via the paper, the time point label denotes: about 28 days (+/-7) after the second vaccine dose. AZD1222 recipients whose second dose came at about 4 weeks and those whose second dose came at about 12 weeks were combined into one group, since spike-specific TCR depth and breadth did not differ between the two schedules. Samples from vaccinated people were obtained from the UK trials COV001 and COV002, which included a single-blind randomized controlled phase 2/3 trial of AZD1222 (ChAdOx1 nCoV-19) in healthy adults. For TCRbeta chain sequencing, PBMC samples from trial participants were taken at day 0 and at day 28 after the second dose. The CDR3, from cysteine to phenylalanine, totals 13 residues. The only DNA kept is the CDR3, 39 bases in frame from the first base. V was cut back by 0 bases and J by 6 bases, leaving a gap of 8 bases between them. CDR1 and CDR2, per the germline V gene, are MNHEY and SVGAGI.

The CDR3 regions of human TCRbeta chains were analyzed by immunosequencing. The paper's data handling went like this. TCRs in the repertoires were compared against a reference library of SARS-CoV-2-specific TCRs that had been generated with the MIRA antigen-specificity platform. Breadth meant the fraction of unique TCRs that were SARS-CoV-2-associated, whereas depth meant the fraction of total T cells that were SARS-CoV-2-associated. Using the MIRA data, each spike-specific TCR was assigned both to the spike region to which the TCR was reactive and to a CD4 or CD8 class. Log10-transformed breadth and depth values were compared by one-way ANOVA with Sidak's multiple comparisons tests. What TCRdb holds here is the immuneACCESS table cut down to in-frame rearrangements. Part of the clones is not present; checked against another copy, under half of the missing clones reflect an unresolved V gene, and the others are unexplained. The DNA gave D and trimming, while V, J and clone size come from that table. In all, the sample holds fewer than 150,000 clones, and 80% to 90% of those were seen once. In total, the top ten clones hold 9.5% of the sample.

Details on this clone: Its antigen is still unknown. No base quality information exists; no much larger clone differs at one position.

This receptor chain uses TRBV6-5 and TRBJ1-2; a confident D gene designation cannot be given. The TCR was taken from an adult who received the AZD1222 COVID-19 vaccine. The sample in question was peripheral blood, obtained 28 days after the second AZD1222 dose. The CDR3 loop reads CASSYSQYNGYTF. The DNA sequence reads TGTGCCAGCAGTTACTCTCAGTATAATGGCTACACCTTC.